The 5 T cell receptor beta chains below all came from one sample that was sequenced in a study of identical twins. Via MiXCR, TCRdb re-called the 5' RACE reads, giving one row per CDR3 protein. The sample yields some 440,000 distinct CDR3 sequences, approximately 25% seen once. A further study also used this sample, focusing on T cells expressing NK-cell markers.

Sequenced sample: CD4+ T cells sorted from blood. All receptors come from a woman aged 18-29 years in good health.

This clonotype was seen a single time. The genes are TRBV7-9 and TRBJ2-7; D perhaps matches TRBD1 (6 bases). V dropped 2 bases and J dropped 5 bases, with 13 bases sitting between them. The CDR3 is made up of 14 amino acids. Germline V gene sequence: CDR1 SEHNR, CDR2 FQNEAQ (reference sequence). The CDR3 region has the DNA TGTGCCAGCAGCTTAACACAGGGCCCAAACGAGCAGTACTTC. Amino acid sequence: CASSLTQGPNEQYF.

In this sample, this clonotype turned up a few times. The chain employs TRBV5-1 and TRBJ2-5; a possible D gene is TRBD2 (6 bases). CDR3 size: 15 residues. Germline CDR1 SGHRS, CDR2 YFSETQ. V was pared by 4 bases and J by 1 base, with 14 bases between. The CDR3 reads CASSRAGSTQETQYF. As DNA, the CDR3 is TGCGCCAGCAGCCGTGCCGGGAGTACCCAAGAGACCCAGTACTTC.

This clonotype came up a few times. This chain joins TRBV5-6 and TRBJ2-1; D is tentatively TRBD1 or TRBD2 (6 bases each). V was trimmed by 5 bases and J by 7 bases, leaving 13 bases between them. The CDR3 spans 13 residues. The germline V gene encodes CDR1 SGHDT and CDR2 YYEEEE. This CDR3 is CASRKGGLNEQFF. CDR3 DNA sequence: TGTGCCAGCAGAAAAGGGGGGCTAAATGAGCAGTTCTTC.

The chain links TRBV20-1 to TRBJ2-2; TRBD2 matches at 11 bases. Per germline, CDR1 DFQATT and CDR2 SNEGSKA (reference sequence). The CDR3 length is 15 residues. V shed 6 bases, J shed 7 bases, and the junction held 10 bases outside the gene matches. CDR3: CSADPSGGRVGELFF. The CDR3 DNA reads as TGCAGTGCGGACCCTAGCGGGGGGCGGGTCGGGGAGCTGTTTTTT.

V usage is TRBV12-3 or TRBV12-4 and J usage is TRBJ2-5, with D unresolved. The CDR3 has 13 residues. The ends were cut back, 3 bases at V and 3 bases at J, with 8 bases in the middle. The CDR3 loop reads CASSLGYKETQYF. In nucleotides, the CDR3 is TGTGCCAGCAGTTTGGGCTATAAAGAGACCCAGTACTTC.